The 4 T cell receptor beta chains presented below share a single source sample, sequenced in a study of early stage breast cancer tumors. Method: immunoSEQ multiplex PCR; TCRdb's copy keeps in-frame clones and lacks some. This sample has fewer than 80,000 clones, with 65% to 85% found just once. Sequenced input: blood. These receptors all come from a person aged 35-55 years with breast cancer.

The DNA for the CDR3 is TGTGCCAGCAGCCCTGTTTGGAGTGAGCAGTTCTTC. It yields the protein CASSPVWSEQFF. V and J are TRBV14 and TRBJ2-1, with D hard to call. V was shortened by 4 bases and J by 9 bases, with 10 bases between the two germline ends. The germline V gene encodes CDR1 SGHDN and CDR2 FVKESK. CDR3 size: 12 residues.

The rearrangement uses TRBV6-6 and TRBJ2-7, with D perhaps given as TRBD1 or TRBD2 (5 bases each). From germline, CDR1 is MNHNY and CDR2 SVGAGI (reference sequence). This CDR3 has 14 amino acids. V lost 6 bases and J lost 5, with 17 bases in between. This CDR3 is CASRGRDGSNEQYF. The CDR3 DNA is TGTGCCAGCAGAGGCCGGGACGGGTCAAACGAGCAGTACTTC.

V is TRBV5-8 and J is TRBJ2-7; 11 bases match TRBD2. The CDR3 totals 16 residues. Trimming cost V 0 bases and J 6 bases; bases outside gene matches: 8. CDR1 is SGHTS and CDR2 is YDEGEE in the germline V gene. The CDR3 region has the DNA TGTGCCAGCAGCTTGGAACGTCTAGCGGGAGGAGGCGAGCAGTACTTC. Residues: CASSLERLAGGGEQYF.

The gene calls are TRBV28 and TRBJ2-5; 8 nucleotides align to TRBD2. CDR3 length: 16 amino acids. CDR1 is MDHEN and CDR2 is SYDVKM in the germline V gene. The V segment lost 3 bases and the J segment 5 bases; nucleotides outside the gene matches: 11. CDR3 sequence reads: CASSFESGSSGETQYF. In nucleotides, the CDR3 is TGTGCCAGCAGTTTTGAGAGCGGGAGTTCCGGGGAGACCCAGTACTTC.